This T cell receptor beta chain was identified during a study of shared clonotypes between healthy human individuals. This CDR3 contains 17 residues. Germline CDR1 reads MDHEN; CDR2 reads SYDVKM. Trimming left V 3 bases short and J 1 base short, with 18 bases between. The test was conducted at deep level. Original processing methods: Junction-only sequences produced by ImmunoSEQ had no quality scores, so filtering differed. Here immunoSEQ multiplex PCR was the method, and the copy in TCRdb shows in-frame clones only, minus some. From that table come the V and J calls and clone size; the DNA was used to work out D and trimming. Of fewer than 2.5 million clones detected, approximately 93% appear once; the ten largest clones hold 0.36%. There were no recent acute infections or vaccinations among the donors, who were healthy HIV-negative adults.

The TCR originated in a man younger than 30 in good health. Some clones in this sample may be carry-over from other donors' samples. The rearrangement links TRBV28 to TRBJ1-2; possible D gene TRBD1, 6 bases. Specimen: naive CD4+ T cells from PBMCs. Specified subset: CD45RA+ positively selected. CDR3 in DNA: TGTGCCAGCAGTTTGTTGGGGGGGCCCACCTTTAACTATGGCTACACCTTC. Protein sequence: CASSLLGGPTFNYGYTF.